This passage covers 9 T cell receptor beta chains from one sample sequenced in a study of shared clonotypes between healthy human individuals. The assay was immunoSEQ multiplex PCR, and TCRdb's table has in-frame clones only and misses some. This table holds around 690,000 clones, roughly 91% found once. Sequencing used memory CD8+ T cells from PBMCs. Specified subset: CD45RO+ cells pooled with CCR7-negative TemRA cells. The receptors originated from a young man in good health. Some clones in this sample may be carry-over from other donors' samples.

This rearrangement joins TRBV27 to TRBJ2-3; 8 bases are shared with TRBD2. The CDR3 runs to 16 residues. V lost 5 bases to trimming and J lost 2 bases; unmatched junction nucleotides: 9. Germline lookup yields CDR1 MNHEY and CDR2 SMNVEV (reference sequence). CDR3 sequence (DNA): TGTGCCAGCAGTCCTAGTAGCGGGGAGATCACAGATACGCAGTATTTT. It encodes CASSPSSGEITDTQYF.

The genes are TRBV7-9 and TRBJ2-7; TRBD2 is a possible D gene (5 bases). V was pared by 5 bases and J by 3 bases, with 11 bases between. The germline gives CDR1 SEHNR, CDR2 FQNEAQ (reference sequence). The CDR3 is made up of 13 amino acids. The CDR3 protein is CASSPTGSYEQYF. The CDR3 DNA reads as TGTGCCAGCAGCCCCACTGGGAGCTACGAGCAGTACTTC.

This rearrangement joins TRBV19 to TRBJ2-7, with 13 positions matching TRBD2. The CDR3 covers 13 residues. V dropped 9 bases and J dropped 7; count of bases not matched to a gene: 6. Germline V gene sequence: CDR1 LNHDA, CDR2 SQIVND (reference sequence). In DNA, the CDR3 is TGTGCCAGCACTTCGGGACTAGCGGGGGAGCAGTACTTC. This codes for CASTSGLAGEQYF.

This chain uses TRBV29-1 with TRBJ2-1; TRBD2 matches 8 bases. Germline CDR1 reads SQVTM; CDR2 reads ANQGSEA. Trimming removed 5 bases from V and 10 bases from J; junction bases left unmatched: 4. This CDR3 has 11 residues. In DNA, the CDR3 is TGCAGCGTTAGAATAGCGGGAGAGCAGTTCTTC. Its protein is CSVRIAGEQFF.

This chain joins TRBV7-8 and TRBJ2-5; the match to TRBD1 covers 9 bases. The germline V gene has CDR1 SGHVS and CDR2 FQNEAQ. V lost 1 base and J lost 5; bases outside the gene matches: 11. The CDR3 spans 17 residues. DNA for the CDR3: TGTGCCAGCAGCTTAGGGAACTACAGGGGGCTAGGGGAGACCCAGTACTTC. This encodes CASSLGNYRGLGETQYF.

The gene calls are TRBV21-1 and TRBJ2-7; no DNA check was done on the table's D call, TRBD1. TRBV21-1 is a documented pseudogene. The CDR3 loop spans 16 amino acids. The CDR3 is CASQDKGNRGSYEQYF. The DNA of the CDR3 is TGTGCCAGCCAAGATAAGGGGAACAGGGGGTCCTACGAGCAGTACTTC.

The chain uses TRBV2 and TRBJ1-1; TRBD1 aligns across 9 bases. J was trimmed by 2 bases and V by 9 bases; bases with no gene match: 10. The CDR3 spans 15 residues. CDR1 SNHLY and CDR2 FYNNEI come from the germline V gene. CDR3 residues: CASWGPGQGNTEAFF. CDR3 sequence (DNA): TGTGCCAGTTGGGGACCGGGACAGGGTAACACTGAAGCTTTCTTT.

The CDR3 protein is CASSDLGELFF. In DNA form, the CDR3 reads TGTGCCAGCAGCGATCTCGGGGAGCTGTTTTTT. The chain combines TRBV9 with TRBJ2-2; no clear D gene. Trimming took off 3 bases at V and 7 bases at J, with 4 bases between the two ends. CDR1 and CDR2 from the germline V gene are SGDLS and YYNGEE. This CDR3 is 11 amino acids long.

This clone showed up just once. This chain connects TRBV7-9 to TRBJ1-2; no firm D call. The length of the CDR3 is 14 residues. The ends were cut back, 1 base at V and 6 bases at J, with 12 bases in the middle. Looked up from germline, CDR1 is SEHNR and CDR2 is FQNEAQ (reference sequence). CDR3 nucleotide sequence: TGTGCCAGCAGCTTAGTGGACTACGCTCATGGCTACACCTTC. This translates into CASSLVDYAHGYTF.